The source of this T cell receptor (beta chain) is a study of blood T cell repertoires in COVID-19. Study-level information: The United States, Italy and Spain provided the acute and convalescent COVID-19 samples. T cells, B-cell-depleted T cells, or PBMCs supplied cDNA or gDNA.

Per the germline V gene, CDR1 is SEHNR and CDR2 is FQNEAQ (reference sequence). Trimming removed 4 bases from V and 6 bases from J, with 19 bases in between. The CDR3 extends over 15 amino acids. Original processing methods: Cell counts per sample came from amplifying reference gene primers. Repertoires were generated with immunoSEQ multiplex PCR, while TCRdb's copy carries only in-frame clones and drops some. Clonal size and the V and J genes are those of that table, whereas D and trimming came from the DNA. The table includes approximately 150,000 clones, about 86% detected once. This sequence originates from a woman in her seventies with acute or convalescent COVID-19. The sequenced material came from peripheral blood. This sequence joins TRBV7-9 and TRBJ2-7, with D possibly TRBD1 on 6 matching bases. CDR3 loop: CASSSRTGKVGEQYF. The CDR3 nucleotides are TGTGCCAGCAGCTCCCGAACAGGGAAGGTCGGCGAGCAGTACTTC. Based on the CDR3 plus reference TRBV7-9 and TRBJ2-7, the full variable domain is DTGVSQNPRHKITKRGQNVTFRCDPISEHNRLYWYRQTLGQGPEFLTYFQNEAQLEKSRLLSDRFSAERPKGSFSTLEIQRTEQGDSAMYLCASSSRTGKVGEQYFGPGTRLTVT.